The 29 T cell receptor beta chains given below trace back to one sample, sequenced in a study of Ad26.COV2.S vaccination and SARS-CoV-2 variants. Treatment given: some 19 received Ad26.COV2.S at low or high dose, single or two shots; five or six received placebo; per-sample allocation not given. Samples came from day 63 after the first vaccine or placebo injection. Sequencing used immunoSEQ multiplex PCR; TCRdb keeps in-frame clones, though not all of them. The sample shows almost 400,000 clones, roughly 90% of them seen only once. This material consisted of peripheral blood, taken in a trial of Ad26.COV2.S vaccine versus placebo. The origin of the receptors is a person between 18 and 60 years old who received the Ad26.COV2.S COVID-19 vaccine or a placebo.

This rearrangement joins TRBV7-2 to TRBJ1-3; D not resolved. Germline CDR1 and CDR2: SGHTA and FQGNSA. The CDR3 covers 15 residues. Trimming stripped 5 bases from V and 3 bases from J, with 14 bases between. In DNA, the CDR3 is TGTGCCAGCAGCCCCCGGGCCCTGGATGGAAACACCATATATTTT. It codes for CASSPRALDGNTIYF.

The chain links TRBV27 to TRBJ2-7; 7 nucleotides line up with TRBD2. Germline V gene sequence: CDR1 MNHEY, CDR2 SMNVEV (reference sequence). V shed 0 bases, J shed 3 bases, and the junction held 2 bases outside the gene matches. CDR3 length: 14 residues. In DNA form, the CDR3 reads TGTGCCAGCAGTTTATCAGCGGGACGCTACGAGCAGTACTTC. This translates into CASSLSAGRYEQYF.

This chain joins TRBV30 and TRBJ1-4; 7 nucleotides match TRBD1. The CDR3 is 16 residues long. CDR1 and CDR2 from the germline V gene are GTSNPN and SVGIG (reference sequence). The ends lost 1 base at V and 5 bases at J; junction bases unmatched: 10. CDR3 in DNA: TGTGCCTGGAGTGCCCAAGGGACAGTGAGAAATGAAAAACTGTTTTTT. Protein product: CAWSAQGTVRNEKLFF.

CDR3 in amino acids: CASSQVSRGPQHF. For the CDR3, the DNA is TGCGCCAGCAGCCAAGTGTCCCGGGGGCCCCAGCATTTT. The rearrangement links TRBV4-1 to TRBJ1-5; D ambiguous. CDR1 and CDR2 (germline): MGHRA, YSYEKL. The CDR3 totals 13 residues. With 1 base removed from V and 9 bases from J, the gap between germline ends came to 10 bases.

The chain employs TRBV19 and TRBJ1-5; no clear D. The germline V and J ends were trimmed by 3 bases and 6 bases, with 9 bases remaining between them. CDR3 length equals 13 residues. CDR1 and CDR2 (germline): LNHDA, SQIVND (reference sequence). The CDR3 loop is CASSIYGGQPQHF. The CDR3 region has the DNA TGTGCCAGTAGTATTTACGGAGGTCAGCCCCAGCATTTT.

This clone was counted between two and nine times. The chain carries TRBV6-2 or TRBV6-3 and TRBJ2-5, with a tentative D call TRBD2 (7 bases). V lost 0 bases, J lost 4 bases, and 9 bases lay in between. Germline V gene sequence: CDR1 MNHEY, CDR2 SVGEGT. The CDR3 spans 14 residues. The CDR3 loop reads CASSYSGGAETQYF. CDR3 bases: TGTGCCAGCAGTTACTCGGGGGGGGCAGAGACCCAGTACTTC.

The chain has TRBV6-5 and TRBJ2-1, with D maybe TRBD2 (6 bases). Germline CDR1 reads MNHEY; CDR2 reads SVGAGI. CDR3 length: 13 residues. V dropped 6 bases and J dropped 12 bases, with 18 bases sitting between them. The CDR3 spells CASRDYPGKGQFF. CDR3 bases: TGTGCCAGCAGGGACTACCCGGGGAAGGGGCAGTTCTTC.

V usage is TRBV10-3 and J usage is TRBJ2-2, with 7 bases aligning to TRBD2. J gave up 5 bases and V 7 bases, and 10 bases lay outside the gene matches. The CDR3 spans 15 residues. Looked up from germline, CDR1 is ENHRY and CDR2 is SYGVKD. DNA for the CDR3: TGTGCCATCACCCCGGGGGGTAGCGGGACCGGGGAGCTGTTTTTT. This translates into CAITPGGSGTGELFF.

The chain links TRBV9 to TRBJ2-1; D is ambiguous. There are 18 residues in the CDR3. V dropped 0 bases and J dropped 0 bases, with 16 bases sitting between them. CDR1 is SGDLS, CDR2 YYNGEE, per germline. CDR3 nucleotide sequence: TGTGCCAGCAGCGTAGGGTTTAGCCCCCTTAGCTCCTACAATGAGCAGTTCTTC. Its translation: CASSVGFSPLSSYNEQFF.

The chain carries TRBV7-2 and TRBJ2-7, with a tentative D call TRBD2 (5 bases). Germline V lookup: CDR1 SGHTA, CDR2 FQGNSA. CDR3 length: 15 amino acids. With 3 bases removed from V and 1 base from J, the gap between germline ends came to 13 bases. The CDR3 protein is CASSFARTGSYEQYF. The DNA of the CDR3 is TGTGCCAGCAGCTTCGCGAGGACGGGATCCTACGAGCAGTACTTC.

The genes are TRBV14 and TRBJ2-1; D possibly corresponds to TRBD1 (5 bases). With 5 bases removed from V and 1 base from J, the gap between germline ends came to 21 bases. The CDR3 contains 18 residues. CDR1 and CDR2 from the germline V gene are SGHDN and FVKESK. In DNA form, the CDR3 reads TGTGCCAGCAGCTCAGACAGATTGGAGCTTTCATCCTACAATGAGCAGTTCTTC. This codes for CASSSDRLELSSYNEQFF.

CDR3 nucleotide sequence: TGTGCCAGCAGCCAAGCAGTCGGGGAGCTGTTTTTT. This translates into CASSQAVGELFF. The chain carries TRBV3-1 (or the pseudogene TRBV3-2) and TRBJ2-2; D unclear. Per germline, CDR1 LGHDT and CDR2 YNNKEL (reference sequence). The ends were cut back, 1 base at V and 7 bases at J, with 4 bases in the middle. The CDR3 totals 12 residues.

The V and J genes are TRBV9 and TRBJ2-1; D possibly corresponds to TRBD2 (5 bases). V was pared by 3 bases and J by 3 bases, with 16 bases between. The CDR3 totals 16 residues. Germline values: CDR1 SGDLS, CDR2 YYNGEE. CDR3 nucleotides: TGTGCCAGCAGCGGGACTCAACTTACAGACTACAATGAGCAGTTCTTC. The encoded protein is CASSGTQLTDYNEQFF.

The CDR3: CASSHDFSGRAYEQYF. The CDR3 DNA is TGTGCCAGCAGCCATGACTTTAGCGGGAGGGCCTACGAGCAGTACTTC. V usage is TRBV3-1 (or the pseudogene TRBV3-2) and J usage is TRBJ2-7; 11 positions agree with TRBD2. The length of the CDR3 is 16 residues. The germline V gene encodes CDR1 LGHDT and CDR2 YNNKEL (reference sequence). The junction had 6 bases not matched to a gene; V was cut back by 3 bases and J by 2 bases.

Only one count was recorded for this clone. This chain links TRBV28 with TRBJ2-7; TRBD1 agrees at 9 bases. The germline CDR1 and CDR2 sequences are MDHEN and SYDVKM. The ends lost 3 bases at V and 2 bases at J; junction bases unmatched: 2. The CDR3 runs to 14 residues. The CDR3 reads CASSLTGGPYEQYF. The CDR3 coding sequence is TGTGCCAGCAGTTTGACAGGGGGACCCTACGAGCAGTACTTC.

To note about this clone: Other DNA variants within this sample encode the same CDR3. This rearrangement joins TRBV9 to TRBJ2-7, with D maybe TRBD1 (6 bases). CDR1 SGDLS and CDR2 YYNGEE come from the germline V gene. Trimming took off 0 bases at V and 12 bases at J, with 16 bases between the two ends. The CDR3 spans 13 residues. The CDR3 region is CASSVDSTGDRYF. The DNA of the CDR3 is TGTGCCAGCAGCGTAGACTCGACAGGCGATCGGTACTTC.

V gene TRBV7-3 combines with J gene TRBJ2-3; D is perhaps TRBD2 (5 bases). V was cut by 7 bases and J by 6 bases, with 17 bases left in between. This CDR3 comprises 14 residues. CDR1 SGHTA and CDR2 FQGTGA come from the germline V gene. This CDR3 reads CASTSGFAGDTQYF. The CDR3 bases are TGTGCCAGCACCTCGGGGTTCGCTGGTGATACGCAGTATTTT.

This chain connects TRBV30 to TRBJ2-2; a weak D match, TRBD2 (5 bases). The CDR3 runs to 12 residues. Between the trimmed V and J ends, which lost 4 bases and 6 bases, there was a span of 9 bases. Germline V gene data show CDR1 as GTSNPN and CDR2 as SVGIG (reference sequence). The CDR3 here is CAWNRGPGELFF. Written as DNA, the CDR3 is TGTGCCTGGAACCGGGGTCCCGGGGAGCTGTTTTTT.

This clone was seen only a few times. The rearrangement joins TRBV19 to TRBJ1-5; TRBD1 is a possible D gene (5 bases). Germline CDR1 LNHDA, CDR2 SQIVND (reference sequence). V was cut by 8 bases and J by 4 bases, with 9 bases left in between. This CDR3 has 12 residues. CDR3 DNA sequence: TGTGCCAGTGGTGGGGCGAATCAGCCCCAGCATTTT. Translation: CASGGANQPQHF.

V and J are TRBV6-5 and TRBJ2-5; 7 bases map to TRBD1. The CDR3 length is 13 residues. J gave up 1 base and V 8 bases, and 4 bases lay outside the gene matches. CDR1 and CDR2 from the germline V gene are MNHEY and SVGAGI. Here the CDR3 reads CASQQGLQETQYF. CDR3 bases: TGTGCCAGCCAACAGGGGCTCCAAGAGACCCAGTACTTC.

V usage is TRBV5-4 and J usage is TRBJ2-2; no clear D gene. The CDR3 covers 14 residues. V lost 0 bases and J lost 6, with 9 bases in between. Per the germline V gene, CDR1 is SGHNT and CDR2 is YYREEE (reference sequence). The CDR3 is CASSLDAVPGELFF. As DNA, the CDR3 is TGTGCCAGCAGCTTGGATGCAGTCCCCGGGGAGCTGTTTTTT.

This clone was seen only once. The rearrangement links TRBV28 to TRBJ2-1; D is possibly TRBD2 (5 bases). CDR1 is MDHEN and CDR2 is SYDVKM in the germline V gene. CDR3 length: 16 amino acids. The ends were cut back, 5 bases at V and 5 bases at J, with 19 bases in the middle. The CDR3 spells CASSPQRSARNNEQFF. Written as DNA, the CDR3 is TGTGCCAGCAGTCCTCAGCGGTCTGCGAGAAACAATGAGCAGTTCTTC.

The V gene is TRBV24-1, the J gene TRBJ2-3; D perhaps matches TRBD2 (5 bases). Trimming removed 4 bases from V and 4 bases from J, with 14 bases in between. The germline CDR1 and CDR2 sequences are KGHDR and SFDVKD. CDR3 size: 15 residues. The CDR3 sequence is CATSDPFTGSDTQYF. In DNA, the CDR3 is TGTGCCACCAGTGACCCCTTTACGGGATCAGATACGCAGTATTTT.

The CDR3 protein is CASSSLTRGQGGNTGELFF. The CDR3 DNA reads TGTGCCAGCAGCTCACTTACGCGTGGACAGGGGGGCAACACCGGGGAGCTGTTTTTT. This chain links TRBV7-2 with TRBJ2-2; 10 nucleotides match TRBD1. CDR1 is SGHTA and CDR2 is FQGNSA in the germline V gene. The CDR3 runs to 19 residues. The trim removed 4 bases at V and 2 bases at J, leaving 13 bases unmatched.

The chain carries TRBV6-5 and TRBJ1-5; D is uncertain. With 5 bases removed from V and 6 bases from J, the gap between germline ends came to 8 bases. Per germline, CDR1 MNHEY and CDR2 SVGAGI. This CDR3 comprises 12 residues. The CDR3, as DNA: TGTGCCAGCAGTACCCCTGGTCAGCCCCAGCATTTT. Protein sequence: CASSTPGQPQHF.

The chain employs TRBV10-3 and TRBJ2-1; D remains ambiguous. Trimming took 7 bases from V and 8 from J, leaving 15 bases between them. Germline lookup yields CDR1 ENHRY and CDR2 SYGVKD. The CDR3 has 13 amino acids. CDR3 residues: CAIKRRVEDEQFF. In DNA form, the CDR3 reads TGTGCCATCAAACGTCGAGTTGAGGATGAGCAGTTCTTC.

The chain combines TRBV3-1 (or the pseudogene TRBV3-2) with TRBJ1-1; D is possibly TRBD1 (5 bases). V was cut by 3 bases and J by 1 base, with 12 bases left in between. This CDR3 is built from 15 residues. The germline gives CDR1 LGHDT, CDR2 YNNKEL (reference sequence). The CDR3 DNA reads as TGTGCCAGCAGCCAGGGGCAGGGATCGAACACTGAAGCTTTCTTT. Translation gives CASSQGQGSNTEAFF.

The V and J genes are TRBV24-1 and TRBJ1-1, with D maybe TRBD1 (6 bases). Trimming pared 6 bases from V and 1 base from J, leaving 14 bases between. Germline V gene data show CDR1 as KGHDR and CDR2 as SFDVKD. CDR3 length: 15 residues. DNA for the CDR3: TGTGCCACCAGTAGTACAGGGTCCCCGAACACTGAAGCTTTCTTT. The encoded protein is CATSSTGSPNTEAFF.

This chain links TRBV28 with TRBJ2-3; 7 bases fit TRBD1. Trimming at V came to 4 bases and at J to 1 base, leaving 8 bases not matched to a gene. This CDR3 region has 16 residues. Germline lookup yields CDR1 MDHEN and CDR2 SYDVKM. For the CDR3, the DNA is TGTGCCAGCAGTTCCTTAGGGGGCCTCGGCACAGATACGCAGTATTTT. The encoded protein is CASSSLGGLGTDTQYF. The full variable domain, in which reference TRBV28 and TRBJ2-3 provide the parts outside the CDR3, is DVKVTQSSRYLVKRTGEKVFLECVQDMDHENMFWYRQDPGLGLRLIYFSYDVKMKEKGDIPEGYSVSREKKERFSLILESASTNQTSMYLCASSSLGGLGTDTQYFGPGTRLTVL.